This T cell receptor beta chain was retrieved from a study of cytomegalovirus exposure and HLA in healthy donors. The V and J ends lost 10 bases and 6 bases, in that order; junction bases with no gene match: 6. Germline values: CDR1 ENHRY, CDR2 SYGVKD. The CDR3 sequence is 15 residues long. Turning to this clone: What it recognizes is unknown.

Study-level results: Cytomegalovirus-associated status was assigned to about 160 TCR beta chains.

The primer mix had 60 Vbeta and 13 Jbeta primers. Methods used by the authors: It was a later analysis that counted 83 million or so unique TCR beta chains, of which roughly 11 million were shared. TCRdb's copy holds only in-frame clones and misses some; the assay was immunoSEQ multiplex PCR. V and J calls and clone size are as listed in that table; D and trimming were resolved from the DNA. The table lists around 170,000 clones, more than 75% of them singletons. The sequence was collected from a male donor in good health and CMV-seronegative. The rearrangement joins TRBV10-3 to TRBJ2-4; TRBD2 matches 16 bases. Sequencing input: PBMCs. CDR3 sequence: CASGTSGRAGNIQYF. Here the CDR3 DNA reads TGTGCCAGCGGGACTAGCGGGAGGGCTGGAAACATTCAGTACTTC.